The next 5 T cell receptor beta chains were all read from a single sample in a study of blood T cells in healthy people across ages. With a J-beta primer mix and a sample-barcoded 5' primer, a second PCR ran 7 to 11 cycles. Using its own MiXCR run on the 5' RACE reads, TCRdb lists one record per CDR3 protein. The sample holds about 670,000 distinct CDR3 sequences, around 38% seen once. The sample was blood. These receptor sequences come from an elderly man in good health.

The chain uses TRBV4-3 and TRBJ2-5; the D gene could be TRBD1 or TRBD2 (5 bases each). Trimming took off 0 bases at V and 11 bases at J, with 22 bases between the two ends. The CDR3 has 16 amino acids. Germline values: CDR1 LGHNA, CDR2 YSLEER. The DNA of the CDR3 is TGCGCCAGCAGCCAAGAAACCGGGACCGGGTACAATGAGCAGTACTTC. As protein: CASSQETGTGYNEQYF.

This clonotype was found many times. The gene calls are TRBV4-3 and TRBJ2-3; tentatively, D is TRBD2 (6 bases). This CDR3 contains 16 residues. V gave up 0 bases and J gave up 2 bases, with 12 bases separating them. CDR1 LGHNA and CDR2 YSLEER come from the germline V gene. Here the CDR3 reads CASSQDRDSFTDTQYF. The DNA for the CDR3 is TGCGCCAGCAGCCAAGATCGGGACTCATTCACAGATACGCAGTATTTT.

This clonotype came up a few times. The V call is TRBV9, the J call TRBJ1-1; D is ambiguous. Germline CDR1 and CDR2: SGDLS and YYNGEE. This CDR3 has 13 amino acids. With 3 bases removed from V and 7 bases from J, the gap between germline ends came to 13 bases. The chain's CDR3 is CASSAMVQSEAFF. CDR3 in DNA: TGTGCCAGCAGCGCTATGGTACAGAGTGAAGCTTTCTTT.

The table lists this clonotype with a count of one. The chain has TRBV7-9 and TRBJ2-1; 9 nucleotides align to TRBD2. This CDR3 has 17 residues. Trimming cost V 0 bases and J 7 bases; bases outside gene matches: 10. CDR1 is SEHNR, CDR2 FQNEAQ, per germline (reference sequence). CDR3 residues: CASSLAERAGGKNEQFF. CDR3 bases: TGTGCCAGCAGCTTAGCGGAGCGAGCGGGAGGTAAGAATGAGCAGTTCTTC.

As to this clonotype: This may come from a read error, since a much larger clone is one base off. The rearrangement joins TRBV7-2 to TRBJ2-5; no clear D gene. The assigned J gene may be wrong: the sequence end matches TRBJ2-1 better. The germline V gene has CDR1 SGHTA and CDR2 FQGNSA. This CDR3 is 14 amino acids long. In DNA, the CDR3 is TGTGCCAGCAGCTTATTCGGAAACCAAGAGACCCAGTTCTTC. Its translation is CASSLFGNQETQFF.